Listed below are T cell receptor beta chains from one sample, sequenced in a study of beta chain features in type 1 diabetes. Clones were sequenced by immunoSEQ multiplex PCR, and TCRdb holds only the in-frame ones, with some missing. Altogether more than 250,000 clones are present, over 12% being singletons, with the ten largest covering less than 0.02%. Sequencing used naive CD4+ T cells from blood. These receptors came from a man aged 18 to 35 with type 1 diabetes. Each CDR3 is given without its conserved first and last residue.

J	V	CDR3
TRBJ1-1	TRBV14	ASSQDLGTGAPDEAF
TRBJ2-4	TRBV5-1	ASSWRGGDIQY
TRBJ2-5	TRBV5-6	ASSLVTSGRLETQY
TRBJ2-2	TRBV6-5	ASSYTTGLVVGELF
TRBJ2-5	TRBV2	ASQGLQETQY
TRBJ2-7	TRBV29-1	SVAGTGVEQY
TRBJ1-1	TRBV19	ASSIEREQEAF
TRBJ2-2	TRBV23-1	ASSLPHHRGPDTGELF
TRBJ2-7	TRBV5-1	ASSPVRGSYEQY
TRBJ2-6	TRBV19	ASSIGVTGANVLT
TRBJ2-1	TRBV30	AWTRGTAEGNEQF
TRBJ1-2	TRBV29-1	SVGRTGVDGYT
TRBJ2-7	TRBV6-6	ASSQGGGREYEQY
TRBJ2-5	TRBV27	ATRKSGGETQY
TRBJ2-2	TRBV4-3	ASSQDARGAPFRELF
TRBJ2-1	TRBV21-1	ASSPRTGREVKDEQF
TRBJ2-1	TRBV28	ASSLWGGQGAYNEQF
TRBJ1-6	TRBV9	ASSRTDPNSPLH
TRBJ1-1	TRBV27	ASSPQDKWGAF
TRBJ1-3	TRBV30	AWDRGLRNTIY
TRBJ1-4	TRBV10-3	AIRVGQGIEKLF
TRBJ2-5	TRBV5-4	ASSLAPRTGSETQY
TRBJ2-1	TRBV28	ASHTGVFYNEQF